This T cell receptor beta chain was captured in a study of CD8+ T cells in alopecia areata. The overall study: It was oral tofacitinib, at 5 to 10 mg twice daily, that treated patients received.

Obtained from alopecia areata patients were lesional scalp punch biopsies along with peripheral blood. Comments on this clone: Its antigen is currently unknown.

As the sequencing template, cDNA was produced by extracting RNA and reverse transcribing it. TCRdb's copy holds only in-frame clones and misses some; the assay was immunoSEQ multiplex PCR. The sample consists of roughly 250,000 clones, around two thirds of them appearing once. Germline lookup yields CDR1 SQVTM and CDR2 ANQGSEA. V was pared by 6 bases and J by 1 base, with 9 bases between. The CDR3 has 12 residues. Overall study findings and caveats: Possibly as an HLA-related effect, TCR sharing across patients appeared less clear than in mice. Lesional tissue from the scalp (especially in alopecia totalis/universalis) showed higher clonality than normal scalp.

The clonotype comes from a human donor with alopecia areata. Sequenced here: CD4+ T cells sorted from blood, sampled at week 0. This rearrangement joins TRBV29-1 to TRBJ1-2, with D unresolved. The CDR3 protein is CSVTVFNYGYTF. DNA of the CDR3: TGCAGCGTCACAGTCTTTAACTATGGCTACACCTTC.